The 19 T cell receptor beta chains presented below share a single source sample, sequenced in a study of blood T cell repertoires in COVID-19. Data came from immunoSEQ multiplex PCR; TCRdb stores just in-frame clones and leaves some out. The data show just over 150,000 clones, with 70% to 85% seen just once and approximately 9.4% held by the top ten. The material sequenced was peripheral blood. Receptor source: a woman in her fifties or sixties with acute or convalescent COVID-19.

This clone was picked up a small number of times. The chain recombines TRBV30 with TRBJ1-1, with 8 positions matching TRBD1. Per the germline V gene, CDR1 is GTSNPN and CDR2 is SVGIG (reference sequence). The CDR3 spans 13 residues. The V segment lost 4 bases and the J segment 2 bases; nucleotides outside the gene matches: 3. CDR3 DNA sequence: TGTGCCTGGAACAGGGGGGGTAACACTGAAGCTTTCTTT. It translates to CAWNRGGNTEAFF.

This clone turned up a few times. The CDR3 protein is CASSPPETGGYEQYF. DNA for the CDR3: TGTGCCAGCTCACCACCGGAGACAGGGGGTTACGAGCAGTACTTC. The V and J genes are TRBV18 and TRBJ2-7; the match to TRBD1 covers 9 bases. In germline, CDR1 is KGHSH, CDR2 LQKENI. V lost 0 bases and J lost 4; bases outside the gene matches: 4. This CDR3 comprises 15 residues.

V is TRBV11-2 and J is TRBJ2-7; D uncertain. In germline, CDR1 is SGHAT, CDR2 FQNNGV. V lost 1 base, J lost 3 bases, and 13 bases lay in between. The CDR3 is 15 amino acids. The CDR3 sequence is CASSLAPGSFYEQYF. CDR3 in DNA: TGTGCCAGCAGCTTAGCCCCGGGTTCCTTCTACGAGCAGTACTTC.

This sequence joins TRBV7-8 and TRBJ2-2; D ambiguous. V shed 5 bases and J shed 5 bases, with 6 bases lying between them. Germline CDR1 is SGHVS and CDR2 is FQNEAQ. The CDR3 totals 12 residues. The CDR3 DNA reads as TGTGCCAGCAGCAATCCAACCGGGGAGCTGTTTTTT. As protein: CASSNPTGELFF.

The chain employs TRBV4-3 and TRBJ1-1; no firm D call. Trimming stripped 4 bases from V and 8 bases from J, with 14 bases between. The CDR3 has 13 residues. Germline V gene data show CDR1 as LGHNA and CDR2 as YSLEER. This chain's CDR3 is CASSPPRAFEAFF. For the CDR3, the DNA is TGCGCCAGCAGCCCCCCCCGTGCGTTCGAAGCTTTCTTT.

This clone was counted between two and nine times. The J gene is TRBJ1-1, the V gene TRBV13, with D unresolved. The V end lost 7 bases, the J end lost 2 bases, and 11 bases lay between the germline ends. The CDR3 is 13 amino acids. Per the germline V gene, CDR1 is PRHDT and CDR2 is FYEKMQ (reference sequence). CDR3 in DNA: TGTGCCAGCACTCCCGGTCTTAACACTGAAGCTTTCTTT. It specifies CASTPGLNTEAFF.

As DNA, the CDR3 is TGTGCCAGCAGCTTCCCCGGTAACAATGAGCAGTTCTTC. Translated, it gives CASSFPGNNEQFF. The V and J genes are TRBV7-3 and TRBJ2-1; D gene unclear. Germline values: CDR1 SGHTA, CDR2 FQGTGA. Trimming removed 3 bases at V and 5 bases at J, with 8 bases between. The CDR3 is made up of 13 amino acids.

The chain has TRBV4-2 and TRBJ1-2, with unresolved D. Germline CDR1 LGHNA, CDR2 YNFKEQ. V lost 1 base and J lost 5, with 11 bases in between. This CDR3 is 14 amino acids long. The CDR3 reads CASSQGLGDYGYTF. CDR3 nucleotide sequence: TGTGCCAGCAGCCAAGGTCTCGGGGATTATGGCTACACCTTC.

CDR3 protein: CASSFYRSAYEQYF. CDR3 coding DNA: TGTGCCAGCAGCTTTTACAGGTCTGCCTACGAGCAGTACTTC. This sequence joins TRBV7-8 and TRBJ2-7; possible D gene TRBD1, 5 bases. The germline V gene has CDR1 SGHVS and CDR2 FQNEAQ. The CDR3 totals 14 residues. V gave up 3 bases and J gave up 2 bases, with 11 bases separating them.

This chain joins TRBV7-8 and TRBJ1-1, with D possibly matching TRBD1 (5 bases). The CDR3 has 15 amino acids. The V gene lost 1 base and the J gene lost 0 bases, with 9 bases spanning the gap. Germline V lookup: CDR1 SGHVS, CDR2 FQNEAQ. The DNA for the CDR3 is TGTGCCAGCAGCTTAGGGGGGGGGTTGAACACTGAAGCTTTCTTT. The encoded protein is CASSLGGGLNTEAFF.

This clone was counted at least ten times. This chain uses TRBV18 with TRBJ2-7; 7 bases are shared with TRBD1. This CDR3 has 14 amino acids. Germline assignment: CDR1 KGHSH and CDR2 LQKENI. Trimming took 5 bases from V and 6 from J; bases not matched to a gene: 10. The CDR3, as DNA: TGTGCCAGCTCATCAACAGGGGTTGTATCCGAGCAGTACTTC. Its protein is CASSSTGVVSEQYF.

This sequence joins TRBV28 and TRBJ2-2, with TRBD2 matching 8 bases. CDR1 and CDR2 from the germline V gene are MDHEN and SYDVKM. The CDR3 runs 14 residues. V lost 7 bases, J lost 5 bases, and 6 bases stayed unmatched. The CDR3 region is CASTSSGSTGELFF. The CDR3 region has the DNA TGTGCCAGCACTTCGAGCGGGAGTACCGGGGAGCTGTTTTTT.

The rearrangement joins TRBV2 to TRBJ1-4; TRBD1 aligns across 8 bases. CDR3 length equals 15 residues. V trimming: 5 bases; J trimming: 5 bases; junction bases outside the gene matches: 7. Germline loops: CDR1 SNHLY, CDR2 FYNNEI. Here the CDR3 reads CASSPRTGSNEKLFF. The CDR3 DNA is TGTGCCAGCAGTCCCCGGACAGGGTCGAATGAAAAACTGTTTTTT.

The CDR3 protein is CASSLRLPYGYTF. In DNA form, the CDR3 reads TGTGCCAGCAGCTTGAGACTTCCCTATGGCTACACCTTC. The chain combines TRBV5-6 with TRBJ1-2; D is unclear. The germline CDR1 and CDR2 sequences are SGHDT and YYEEEE. Trimming cost V 1 base and J 4 bases, with 8 bases left between them. The CDR3 sequence is 13 residues long.

The rearrangement links TRBV5-1 to TRBJ2-7, with 11 positions matching TRBD1. There are 15 residues in the CDR3. Germline CDR1 and CDR2: SGHRS and YFSETQ. Germline trimming cut 5 bases from V and 3 bases from J; bases unmatched to any gene: 7. CDR3 in amino acids: CASSWGTGGGYEQYF. The CDR3 nucleotides read TGCGCCAGCAGTTGGGGGACAGGGGGAGGCTACGAGCAGTACTTC.

The chain couples TRBV27 to TRBJ1-1; D perhaps matches TRBD1 (6 bases). The V gene's germline CDR1 is MNHEY and CDR2 SMNVEV (reference sequence). The germline V and J ends were trimmed by 7 bases and 4 bases, with 19 bases remaining between them. The CDR3 extends over 15 amino acids. The CDR3 loop reads CASNPTGGKLTEAFF. The CDR3 bases are TGTGCCAGCAACCCTACGGGGGGCAAGCTCACTGAAGCTTTCTTT.

This clone was observed a single time. The rearrangement joins TRBV7-9 to TRBJ2-5; possible D gene TRBD1, 6 bases. The CDR3 is 13 amino acids. Trimming left V 5 bases short and J 5 bases short, with 12 bases between. CDR1 and CDR2 from the germline V gene are SEHNR and FQNEAQ (reference sequence). CDR3 residues: CASSLSGVETQYF. CDR3 nucleotides: TGTGCCAGCAGCCTGTCAGGGGTGGAGACCCAGTACTTC.

The chain is built from TRBV27 and TRBJ2-7, with D possibly TRBD1 on 6 matching bases. V lost 8 bases to trimming and J lost 4 bases, with 18 bases between them. The CDR3 is 14 residues long. Germline lookup yields CDR1 MNHEY and CDR2 SMNVEV (reference sequence). The CDR3: CASGRMGAKYEQYF. Written as DNA, the CDR3 is TGTGCCAGCGGCCGCATGGGGGCTAAGTACGAGCAGTACTTC.

This clone has just one count. The J gene is TRBJ2-2, the V gene TRBV7-2, with D tentatively TRBD1 (5 bases). The CDR3 extends over 16 amino acids. Between the trimmed V and J ends, which lost 1 base and 5 bases, there was a span of 14 bases. Germline V gene data show CDR1 as SGHTA and CDR2 as FQGNSA. CDR3 DNA sequence: TGTGCCAGCAGCTTAGTAGGGGCGCGGCTTACCGGGGAGCTGTTTTTT. This translates into CASSLVGARLTGELFF.